These T cell receptor beta chains were read from a single sample in a study of OX40 agonist ivuxolimab in advanced cancers. Method: immunoSEQ multiplex PCR; TCRdb's copy keeps in-frame clones and lacks some. This sample carries fewer than 30,000 clones, 85% of them seen once, and the ten largest clones take about half. The source material was CD4+ or CD8+ T cells sorted from blood, sampled in a trial of the OX40 agonist ivuxolimab. The receptors originated from an adult with an advanced solid tumor such as melanoma, head and neck, liver or kidney cancer. Each CDR3 is given with its conserved first and last residue. Each record gives: CDR3 protein, CDR3 DNA, V gene, clone size, J gene, D gene. A D gene is named only where the DNA matches it firmly. Size is omitted from some rows. Given values are once, few, many or a class for expanded clones.

CDR3: CASSSRQGPGNTIYF
DNA: TGTGCCAGCAGTTCAAGACAGGGACCTGGAAACACCATATATTTT
V: TRBV27
size: .
J: TRBJ1-3
D: TRBD1

CDR3: CASSPQGNPYNEQFF
DNA: TGTGCCAGCAGTCCTCAGGGAAATCCCTACAATGAGCAGTTCTTC
V: TRBV6-5
size: .
J: TRBJ2-1
D: .

CDR3: CASSLGLWQFF
DNA: TGTGCCAGCAGTTTGGGGTTATGGCAGTTCTTC
V: TRBV27
size: few
J: TRBJ2-1
D: .

CDR3: CASSYDSNYGYTF
DNA: TGTGCCAGCAGTTACGACTCTAACTATGGCTACACCTTC
V: TRBV6-5
size: .
J: TRBJ1-2
D: .

CDR3: CASSAVGVAALSSTDTQYF
DNA: TGTGCCAGCAGTGCGGTAGGGGTAGCGGCTCTGTCTAGCACAGATACGCAGTATTTT
V: TRBV6-1
size: .
J: TRBJ2-3
D: .

CDR3: CASSYQGQAGEQFF
DNA: TGTGCCAGCAGTTACCAGGGCCAAGCCGGTGAGCAGTTCTTC
V: TRBV27
size: .
J: TRBJ2-1
D: .

CDR3: CASSPRDRGPPNTEAFF
DNA: TGTGCCAGCAGCCCGCGGGACAGGGGGCCTCCGAACACTGAAGCTTTCTTT
V: TRBV4-2
size: .
J: TRBJ1-1
D: TRBD1

CDR3: CASGTNSNQPQHF
DNA: TGTGCCAGCGGAACGAATAGCAATCAGCCCCAGCATTTT
V: TRBV27
size: .
J: TRBJ1-5
D: .

CDR3: CASSLGVGSTDTQYF
DNA: TGTGCCAGCAGCTTAGGGGTGGGTAGCACAGATACGCAGTATTTT
V: TRBV7-9
size: .
J: TRBJ2-3
D: .

CDR3: CASSSSGRGTPSYGYTF
DNA: TGTGCCAGCAGCTCCAGTGGCAGGGGAACCCCCTCCTATGGCTACACCTTC
V: TRBV7-9
size: .
J: TRBJ1-2
D: .

CDR3: CASSLGQGFNYGYTF
DNA: TGCGCCAGCAGCTTGGGACAGGGGTTTAACTATGGCTACACCTTC
V: TRBV5-1
size: .
J: TRBJ1-2
D: TRBD1

CDR3: CASSSALTGRNTF
DNA: TGTGCCAGCAGTTCCGCGTTGACAGGGAGGAACACCTTC
V: TRBV6-6
size: .
J: TRBJ1-2
D: TRBD1

CDR3: CASSPLAGGRFDTDTQYF
DNA: TGTGCCAGCAGCCCGCTAGCGGGGGGCCGTTTTGACACAGATACGCAGTATTTT
V: TRBV4-2
size: .
J: TRBJ2-3
D: TRBD2

CDR3: CASSLSGRLYEQYF
DNA: TGTGCCAGCAGTTTATCAGGAAGACTCTACGAGCAGTACTTC
V: TRBV28
size: many
J: TRBJ2-7
D: .

CDR3: CASSIFGEQYF
DNA: TGTGCCAGTAGTATATTTGGTGAGCAGTACTTC
V: TRBV19
size: large
J: TRBJ2-7
D: .

CDR3: CASSLPGLTEETQYF
DNA: TGTGCCAGCTCACTCCCGGGACTAACGGAAGAGACCCAGTACTTC
V: TRBV18
size: once
J: TRBJ2-5
D: TRBD2

CDR3: CASSVGSGDYGYTF
DNA: TGTGCCAGCAGCGTAGGGTCAGGGGACTATGGCTACACCTTC
V: TRBV9
size: once
J: TRBJ1-2
D: .

CDR3: CATTDRTLYGYTF
DNA: TGTGCCACTACGGACAGAACTTTATATGGCTACACCTTC
V: TRBV11-2
size: few
J: TRBJ1-2
D: .

CDR3: CASSLGAGNTIYF
DNA: TGTGCCAGCAGCCTGGGGGCTGGAAACACCATATATTTT
V: TRBV28
size: .
J: TRBJ1-3
D: .

CDR3: CSASSGPEQYF
DNA: TGCAGTGCTAGCTCCGGGCCCGAGCAGTACTTC
V: TRBV20-1
size: .
J: TRBJ2-7
D: .

CDR3: CANHDSGSYNEQFF
DNA: TGTGCCAACCACGACAGTGGGTCCTACAATGAGCAGTTCTTC
V: TRBV5-4
size: .
J: TRBJ2-1
D: .

CDR3: CASSLGRDGSWGYTF
DNA: TGTGCCAGCAGCTTAGGGCGGGACGGCTCGTGGGGCTACACCTTC
V: TRBV11-2
size: .
J: TRBJ1-2
D: .

CDR3: CASSILGGGSNQPQHF
DNA: TGTGCCAGTAGTATCCTAGGGGGAGGAAGCAATCAGCCCCAGCATTTT
V: TRBV19
size: .
J: TRBJ1-5
D: .

CDR3: CASRSPGQLNYGYTF
DNA: TGCGCCAGCAGATCCCCAGGCCAACTTAACTATGGCTACACCTTC
V: TRBV5-1
size: .
J: TRBJ1-2
D: .

CDR3: CASSIYQNTEAFF
DNA: TGTGCCAGTAGTATCTACCAGAACACTGAAGCTTTCTTT
V: TRBV19
size: .
J: TRBJ1-1
D: .

CDR3: CASSLWEGETQYF
DNA: TGTGCCAGCAGCTTATGGGAGGGAGAGACCCAGTACTTC
V: TRBV7-3
size: .
J: TRBJ2-5
D: TRBD2

CDR3: CAWRGFSGELFF
DNA: TGTGCCTGGAGGGGGTTTTCCGGGGAGCTGTTTTTT
V: TRBV30
size: once
J: TRBJ2-2
D: .

CDR3: CASLPSRGGTDTQYF
DNA: TGTGCCAGCCTCCCATCGAGGGGGGGGACAGATACGCAGTATTTT
V: TRBV19
size: once
J: TRBJ2-3
D: .

CDR3: CASSPGATNTEAFF
DNA: TGTGCCAGCAGCCCCGGAGCAACGAACACTGAAGCTTTCTTT
V: TRBV27
size: .
J: TRBJ1-1
D: .

CDR3: CASSPSPMGLYEQYF
DNA: TGCGCCAGCAGCCCAAGCCCGATGGGGCTCTACGAGCAGTACTTC
V: TRBV4-1
size: few
J: TRBJ2-7
D: .

CDR3: CASSQGTGIYGYTF
DNA: TGCGCCAGCAGCCAAGGGACGGGGATCTATGGCTACACCTTC
V: TRBV4-1
size: .
J: TRBJ1-2
D: .

CDR3: CASSSRATGELFF
DNA: TGTGCCAGCAGCTCCCGGGCCACCGGGGAGCTGTTTTTT
V: TRBV7-6
size: .
J: TRBJ2-2
D: .

CDR3: CASSLPGTSGGHGELFF
DNA: TGTGCCAGCAGCTTACCAGGGACTAGCGGGGGCCACGGGGAGCTGTTTTTT
V: TRBV7-6
size: few
J: TRBJ2-2
D: TRBD2

CDR3: CASRSGVAGPQETQYF
DNA: TGTGCCAGCAGGTCTGGCGTAGCGGGGCCCCAAGAGACCCAGTACTTC
V: TRBV7-9
size: .
J: TRBJ2-5
D: TRBD2

CDR3: CAISDQVSEQYF
DNA: TGTGCCATCAGTGATCAGGTCAGCGAGCAGTACTTC
V: TRBV10-3
size: .
J: TRBJ2-7
D: .

CDR3: CASSQGPGLGAFF
DNA: TGCGCCAGCAGCCAAGGGCCAGGCCTTGGGGCTTTCTTT
V: TRBV4-1
size: .
J: TRBJ1-1
D: .

CDR3: CASSDLAGVGTDTQYF
DNA: TGTGCCAGCAGTGATCTTGCGGGGGTTGGCACAGATACGCAGTATTTT
V: TRBV6-4
size: .
J: TRBJ2-3
D: TRBD2

CDR3: CASSEGNSYEQYF
DNA: TGTGCCAGCAGTGAAGGTAACTCCTACGAGCAGTACTTC
V: TRBV6-1
size: .
J: TRBJ2-7
D: .

CDR3: CAQRDRGERTEAFF
DNA: TGTGCCCAGCGGGACAGGGGGGAGAGAACTGAAGCTTTCTTT
V: TRBV30
size: .
J: TRBJ1-1
D: TRBD1

CDR3: CASSRTGCEDDSPLHF
DNA: TGTGCCAGCAGTCGGACAGGGTGTGAGGACGATTCACCCCTCCACTTT
V: TRBV6-7
size: .
J: TRBJ1-6
D: TRBD1

CDR3: CASSFGWAQAGDTQYF
DNA: TGTGCCAGCAGTTTCGGGTGGGCCCAGGCTGGGGATACGCAGTATTTT
V: TRBV28
size: once
J: TRBJ2-3
D: .

CDR3: CASSPYGGSSNQPQHF
DNA: TGTGCCAGCAGTCCCTATGGGGGATCTAGCAATCAGCCCCAGCATTTT
V: TRBV7-8
size: .
J: TRBJ1-5
D: .

CDR3: CASSPRLITDTQYF
DNA: TGTGCCAGCAGCCCAAGACTGATCACAGATACGCAGTATTTT
V: TRBV7-9
size: few
J: TRBJ2-3
D: .

CDR3: CASSEFWMVTGELFF
DNA: TGTGCCAGCAGTGAATTCTGGATGGTCACCGGGGAGCTGTTTTTT
V: TRBV2
size: .
J: TRBJ2-2
D: .

CDR3: CASSYGRDYGYTF
DNA: TGTGCCAGCAGTTACGGCAGGGACTATGGCTACACCTTC
V: TRBV6-5
size: few
J: TRBJ1-2
D: .

CDR3: CASSELVRATGNTIYF
DNA: TGTGCCAGCAGTGAACTCGTCAGGGCGACTGGAAACACCATATATTTT
V: TRBV6-1
size: .
J: TRBJ1-3
D: .

CDR3: CAISESIQGPLSEQYF
DNA: TGTGCCATCAGTGAGTCCATACAGGGACCCCTGTCCGAGCAGTACTTC
V: TRBV10-3
size: once
J: TRBJ2-7
D: .

CDR3: CASSSTGDYEQYF
DNA: TGTGCCAGCAGTTCGACAGGAGACTACGAGCAGTACTTC
V: TRBV28
size: .
J: TRBJ2-7
D: .

CDR3: CASSQVDVPGETQYF
DNA: TGCGCCAGCAGCCAAGTGGACGTCCCGGGGGAGACCCAGTACTTC
V: TRBV4-1
size: .
J: TRBJ2-5
D: .

CDR3: CASSFVGQETQYF
DNA: TGTGCCAGCAGTTTTGTGGGGCAAGAGACCCAGTACTTC
V: TRBV28
size: .
J: TRBJ2-5
D: .

CDR3: CASNPGLFSPLHF
DNA: TGTGCCAGTAACCCTGGACTCTTCTCACCCCTCCACTTT
V: TRBV19
size: few
J: TRBJ1-6
D: .

CDR3: CASSFQGGRSYNEQFF
DNA: TGTGCCAGTAGCTTTCAGGGGGGCCGGTCCTACAATGAGCAGTTCTTC
V: TRBV19
size: once
J: TRBJ2-1
D: .

CDR3: CASSLGTIYGYTF
DNA: TGTGCCAGCAGCTTAGGCACAATCTATGGCTACACCTTC
V: TRBV7-2
size: .
J: TRBJ1-2
D: .

CDR3: CSVPGTTTDTQYF
DNA: TGCAGCGTCCCCGGGACTACCACAGATACGCAGTATTTT
V: TRBV29-1
size: .
J: TRBJ2-3
D: TRBD2